This entry features one T cell receptor beta chain sequence. This sample stems from a study of T cell changes during pregnancy in multiple sclerosis. The method was immunoSEQ multiplex PCR; TCRdb's version includes in-frame clones alone and lacks a portion of them. This sample has fewer than 85,000 clones, with about 92% found just once. Sequencing was performed on peripheral blood, taken after pregnancy. This clonotype originated in a female donor in good health, enrolled as a control in a pregnancy study.

For the CDR3, the DNA is TGTGCCAGCAGCCTTTCAGGGGCTCCCTACGAGCAGTACTTC. Its translation is CASSLSGAPYEQYF. The chain combines TRBV6-5 with TRBJ2-7, with D tentatively TRBD1 (6 bases). The CDR3 totals 14 residues. CDR1 is MNHEY and CDR2 is SVGAGI in the germline V gene. V was pared by 6 bases and J by 2 bases, with 14 bases between.